The present T cell receptor beta chain was sequenced within a study of blood T cell repertoires in COVID-19 (dated by TCRdb to about 2020). Regarding the research as a whole: Samples from collaborators originated in the United States, Italy and Spain and spanned both the acute and convalescent phases of COVID-19. Where available, HLA class I and class II types were obtained from metadata supplied by the sample provider rather than from assay-based typing. The dataset comprised deeply sampled blood TCRbeta repertoires from subjects exposed to, actively infected with, or recovered from COVID-19. The sample metadata nearly always contained a de-identified subject ID, COVID-19 status, age in years and sex. The repertoires were released in a freely available public database meant as a resource for research on the immune response to SARS-CoV-2. The prospective study material was composed of cDNA or gDNA derived from T cells, B-cell-depleted T cells, or PBMCs. Samples were obtained from the ongoing ImmuneRACE study (first 160 participants) and from 1,000 to 1,500 subjects provided by 6 global collaborators.

V is shortened by 2 bases, J by 3 bases, and the region joining them spans 12 bases. CDR1 and CDR2 are drawn from the germline V gene: SGHDT, YYEEEE. The CDR3 holds 14 amino acids from the cysteine to the phenylalanine. The sequence is cut down to CDR3 DNA, 42 bases in frame from base 1. To note about this clone: The antigen this receptor binds is unknown. Nothing much larger sits one base from this clone, and base qualities are not available.

Paper-wide results and their limitations: The amount of clinical and demographic metadata varied by source and participant and was provided uncurated.

Participants in the prospective study were enrolled through a virtual design, were aged roughly 18 to 90 years, and lived in approximately 24 United States geographic areas. Cohort assignment in the prospective study relied on participant-reported clinical history from a screening survey and a study questionnaire. Recovered participants in ImmuneRACE Cohort 3 were defined as having two consecutive negative NP/OP PCR tests, clearance from a healthcare professional, or resolution of symptoms. Each participant in the prospective study had whole blood, serum and a nasopharyngeal or oropharyngeal swab collected by mobile phlebotomists. Prospective study participants could optionally give additional blood draws and questionnaires over an approximately two-month period. Prospective study blood samples were shipped either frozen or at room temperature before DNA extraction. TCRbeta CDR3 regions were amplified from genomic DNA by means of the immunoSEQ Assay, a bias-controlled multiplex PCR. On the authors' methods: The number of nucleated cells in each sample was estimated by amplification of reference gene primers within the assay. To quantify the absolute abundance of each unique TCRbeta CDR3 rearrangement, sequence reads were collapsed and filtered. For each sample, productive Simpson clonality was calculated by taking the square root of Simpson's diversity index across productive rearrangements. Entries here come from immuneACCESS through TCRdb and include only in-frame sequences with V and J called. Some clones fail to appear in such tables; in the studies checked, an unresolved V gene covers under half of the shortfall, and the cause of the remainder is unknown. V and J calls and clone size follow that table, whereas D and trimming were derived from the DNA. This sample has 400,000 or so clones in its table, and more than 80% of those were observed once. The ten biggest clones cover roughly 1.1% of the sample.

This sequence was found in a man aged 30 to 45 who had recovered from COVID-19. Rearrangement joined TRBV5-6 to TRBJ2-7; confidence is insufficient to name the D gene. Material for sequencing was PBMCs or T cells enriched from blood (not recorded which). The CDR3 sequence is CASSFERWSYEQYF. The DNA sequence reads TGTGCCAGCAGCTTCGAGCGCTGGAGCTACGAGCAGTACTTC.